This TCR beta chain was captured by sequencing in a study of siplizumab effects on memory and regulatory T cells. TCRdb's table, derived via immunoSEQ multiplex PCR, lists solely in-frame clones and lacks some. The table records around 100,000 clones, about 95% of them present only once. CDR3 length equals 15 residues. Trimming shortened V by 4 bases and J by 2 bases, and 16 bases separated the two germline ends. Germline lookup yields CDR1 SGHNT and CDR2 YYREEE (reference sequence). This clonotype originated in a human donor in good health. Sequences were obtained from non-Treg CD4+ T cells sorted from blood. The chain employs TRBV5-4 and TRBJ2-7; D is undetermined. The CDR3 here is CASSQPGPLTYEQYF. CDR3 DNA sequence: TGTGCCAGCAGCCAACCTGGACCCTTAACCTACGAGCAGTACTTC.